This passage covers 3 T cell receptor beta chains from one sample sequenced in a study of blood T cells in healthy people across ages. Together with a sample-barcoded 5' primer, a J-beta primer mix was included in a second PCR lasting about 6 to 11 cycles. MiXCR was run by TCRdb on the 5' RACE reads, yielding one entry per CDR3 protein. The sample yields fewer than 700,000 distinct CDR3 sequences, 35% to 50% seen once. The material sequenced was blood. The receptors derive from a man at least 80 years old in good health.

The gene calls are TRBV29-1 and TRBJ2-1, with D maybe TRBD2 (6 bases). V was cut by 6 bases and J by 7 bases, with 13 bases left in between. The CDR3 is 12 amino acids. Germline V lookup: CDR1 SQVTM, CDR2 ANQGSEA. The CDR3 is CSVRIGGNEQFF. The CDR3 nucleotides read TGCAGCGTCCGTATAGGAGGGAATGAGCAGTTCTTC.

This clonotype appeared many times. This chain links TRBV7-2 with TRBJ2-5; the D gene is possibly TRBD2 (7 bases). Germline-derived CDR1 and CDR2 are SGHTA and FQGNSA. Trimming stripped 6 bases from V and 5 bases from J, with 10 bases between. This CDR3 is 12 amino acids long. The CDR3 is CASRRGRETQYF. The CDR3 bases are TGTGCCAGCAGGCGGGGGCGGGAGACCCAGTACTTC.

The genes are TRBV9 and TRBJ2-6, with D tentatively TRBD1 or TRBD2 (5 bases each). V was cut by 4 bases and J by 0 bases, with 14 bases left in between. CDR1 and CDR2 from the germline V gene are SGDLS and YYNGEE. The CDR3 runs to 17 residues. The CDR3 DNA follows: TGTGCCAGCAGCCTCCGGGACGGCACCTCTGGGGCCAACGTCCTGACTTTC. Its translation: CASSLRDGTSGANVLTF.